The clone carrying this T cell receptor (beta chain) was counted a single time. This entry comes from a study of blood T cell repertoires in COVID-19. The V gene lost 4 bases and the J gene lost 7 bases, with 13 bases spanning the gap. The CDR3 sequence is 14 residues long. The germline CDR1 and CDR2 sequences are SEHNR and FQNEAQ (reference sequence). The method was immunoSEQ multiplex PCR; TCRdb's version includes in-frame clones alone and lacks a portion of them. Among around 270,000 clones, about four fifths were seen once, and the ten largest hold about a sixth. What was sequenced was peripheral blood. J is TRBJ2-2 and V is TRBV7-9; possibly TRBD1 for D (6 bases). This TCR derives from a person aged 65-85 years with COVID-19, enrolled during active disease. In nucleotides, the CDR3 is TGTGCCAGCAGCTCGATCAGGGGCGGCGGGGAGCTGTTTTTT. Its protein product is CASSSIRGGGELFF. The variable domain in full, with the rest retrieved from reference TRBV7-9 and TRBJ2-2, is DTGVSQNPRHKITKRGQNVTFRCDPISEHNRLYWYRQTLGQGPEFLTYFQNEAQLEKSRLLSDRFSAERPKGSFSTLEIQRTEQGDSAMYLCASSSIRGGGELFFGEGSRLTVL.